The 25 T cell receptor beta chains below come from one sample, sequenced in a study of OX40 agonist ivuxolimab in advanced cancers. Receptors were amplified or captured by the immunoSEQ multiplex PCR assay. TCRdb retrieved this table from immuneACCESS and kept in-frame rearrangements only. Not all clones are present; in checked studies, unresolved V genes account for under half, and no reason is known for the remainder. The sample includes 95,000 to 150,000 clones, with around 95% observed a single time. The biggest ten clones account for 0.15% to 0.19% of the sample. The material was CD4+ or CD8+ T cells sorted from blood, obtained in a trial of the OX40 agonist ivuxolimab. The receptors were sampled from an adult with an advanced solid tumor such as melanoma, head and neck, liver or kidney cancer.

The rearrangement links TRBV28 to TRBJ1-5, with 7 bases that match TRBD1. The J segment lost 2 bases and the V segment lost 6 bases, leaving 1 base of the junction unmatched. The CDR3 is made up of 13 amino acids. CDR1 is MDHEN, CDR2 SYDVKM, per germline. For the CDR3, the DNA is TGTGCCAGCAGGCAGGGGGGCAATCAGCCCCAGCATTTT. Translated, it gives CASRQGGNQPQHF.

The genes are TRBV6-1 and TRBJ2-4; 9 nucleotides agree with TRBD1. Germline V gives CDR1 MNHNS, CDR2 SASEGT. V shed 3 bases, J shed 6 bases, and the junction held 6 bases outside the gene matches. This CDR3 region has 15 residues. CDR3 DNA sequence: TGTGCCAGCAGTGAGATACAGGGGGCTCGAAACATTCAGTACTTC. Translating it yields CASSEIQGARNIQYF.

This clone occurred once. The rearrangement uses TRBV6-1 and TRBJ2-5; D call uncertain. This CDR3 is 16 amino acids long. Trimming took 2 bases from V and 1 from J, leaving 14 bases between them. Germline V gene sequence: CDR1 MNHNS, CDR2 SASEGT. CDR3 in amino acids: CASSERAVGLQETQYF. In DNA, the CDR3 is TGTGCCAGCAGTGAAAGGGCCGTAGGCCTCCAAGAGACCCAGTACTTC.

The CDR3 spells CASSLTLQQTQPQHF. CDR3 in DNA: TGTGCCAGCAGCCTCACCCTTCAACAGACACAGCCCCAGCATTTT. The chain links TRBV7-8 to TRBJ1-5; D is ambiguous. This CDR3 has 15 amino acids. CDR1 is SGHVS, CDR2 FQNEAQ, per germline. Deletions cut 5 bases from V and 7 bases from J, with 18 bases between.

The rearrangement joins TRBV9 to TRBJ2-5; D is uncertain. CDR1 is SGDLS and CDR2 is YYNGEE in the germline V gene. V shed 3 bases and J shed 4 bases, with 16 bases lying between them. This CDR3 is built from 15 residues. The CDR3 is CASSAPGFGPETQYF. The DNA of the CDR3 is TGTGCCAGCAGCGCCCCCGGTTTTGGGCCAGAGACCCAGTACTTC. The whole variable domain, filled in from reference TRBV9 and TRBJ2-5, reads DSGVTQTPKHLITATGQRVTLRCSPRSGDLSVYWYQQSLDQGLQFLIQYYNGEERAKGNILERFSAQQFPDLHSELNLSSLELGDSALYFCASSAPGFGPETQYFGPGTRLLVL.

This clone was counted only a few times. This chain uses TRBV5-7 with TRBJ1-5; D may be TRBD1 (5 bases). TRBV5-7 carries the ORF label, with uncertain function. Trimming shortened V by 6 bases and J by 1 base, and 17 bases separated the two germline ends. CDR3 size: 16 residues. DNA for the CDR3: TGTGCCAGCATCTCCCGGGGGGGACGCAGCAATCAGCCCCAGCATTTT. Its protein is CASISRGGRSNQPQHF.

The chain recombines TRBV19 with TRBJ2-1, with D perhaps TRBD2 (6 bases). Germline CDR1 LNHDA, CDR2 SQIVND (reference sequence). The CDR3 length is 16 residues. V lost 4 bases to trimming and J lost 9 bases, with 22 bases between them. In DNA form, the CDR3 reads TGTGCCAGTAGTACCCCGGGACTGTGGTACAATAGTGAGCAGTTCTTC. Translating gives CASSTPGLWYNSEQFF.

The J gene is TRBJ2-5, the V gene TRBV5-5; no definite D call. Germline assignment: CDR1 SGHKS and CDR2 YYEKEE (reference sequence). The CDR3 totals 15 residues. Deletions cut 4 bases from V and 1 base from J, with 14 bases between. CDR3 coding DNA: TGTGCCAGCAGCCCATCGACGGTTCCCCAAGAGACCCAGTACTTC. This translates into CASSPSTVPQETQYF.

The V and J genes are TRBV2 and TRBJ1-1, with D tentatively TRBD1 (5 bases). Germline-derived CDR1 and CDR2 are SNHLY and FYNNEI. The V end was cut by 6 bases, the J end by 2 bases, with 13 bases between. The CDR3 covers 14 residues. CDR3 protein: CASRGTEFNTEAFF. CDR3 bases: TGTGCCAGCAGAGGGACGGAGTTTAACACTGAAGCTTTCTTT.

The chain has TRBV21-1 and TRBJ1-4; the DNA was not compared with TRBD1, the D call given in the table. TRBV21-1 has pseudogene status. CDR3 size: 23 residues. The CDR3 sequence: CASSTKKPGQGARWIRANEKLFF. DNA of the CDR3: TGTGCCAGCAGCACAAAAAAGCCGGGACAGGGGGCGAGATGGATTAGGGCTAATGAAAAACTGTTTTTT.

The V gene is TRBV9, the J gene TRBJ1-2, with TRBD1 matching 7 bases. Per the germline V gene, CDR1 is SGDLS and CDR2 is YYNGEE. This CDR3 spans 15 amino acids. Germline trimming cut 0 bases from V and 2 bases from J; bases unmatched to any gene: 4. CDR3 DNA sequence: TGTGCCAGCAGCGTAGCCGAGGGGGCGAACTATGGCTACACCTTC. This codes for CASSVAEGANYGYTF.

This chain connects TRBV6-5 to TRBJ1-1; D is unresolved. The CDR3 spans 16 residues. V was clipped by 4 bases and J by 4 bases, with 19 bases between them. Germline V gene data show CDR1 as MNHEY and CDR2 as SVGAGI. CDR3 coding DNA: TGTGCCAGCAGTTTCCGGAGGCGATCTCCGGGCACTGAAGCTTTCTTT. Translated: CASSFRRRSPGTEAFF.

The genes are TRBV11-2 and TRBJ1-1, with no clear D. Germline CDR1 and CDR2: SGHAT and FQNNGV. This CDR3 comprises 13 residues. Trimming took off 8 bases at V and 4 bases at J, with 14 bases between the two ends. The CDR3 nucleotides read TGTGCCAGCGGGTGGACTACGGGCACTGAAGCTTTCTTT. This gives the protein CASGWTTGTEAFF.

This sequence joins TRBV9 and TRBJ2-1; 13 bases fit TRBD2. J lost 10 bases, V lost 4 bases, and 14 bases had no gene match. The CDR3 has 17 amino acids. Germline CDR1 is SGDLS and CDR2 is YYNGEE. CDR3 amino acids: CASSRAGTSGAIGEQFF. The CDR3, as DNA: TGTGCCAGCAGCCGTGCCGGGACTAGCGGGGCCATAGGGGAGCAGTTCTTC. Based on the CDR3 plus reference TRBV9 and TRBJ2-1, the full variable domain is DSGVTQTPKHLITATGQRVTLRCSPRSGDLSVYWYQQSLDQGLQFLIQYYNGEERAKGNILERFSAQQFPDLHSELNLSSLELGDSALYFCASSRAGTSGAIGEQFFGPGTRLTVL.

This sequence joins TRBV28 and TRBJ1-2; possible D gene TRBD1, 6 bases. The CDR3 is 15 residues long. Germline CDR1 MDHEN, CDR2 SYDVKM. V dropped 5 bases and J dropped 2 bases, with 15 bases sitting between them. DNA for the CDR3: TGTGCCAGCAGTACCACGCGTACAGGGAACTATGGCTACACCTTC. Amino acid sequence: CASSTTRTGNYGYTF.

The chain carries TRBV23-1 and TRBJ2-1; possibly TRBD1 or TRBD2 for D (5 bases each). TRBV23-1 qualifies as an ORF whose function is uncertain. Trimming stripped 3 bases from V and 0 bases from J, with 12 bases between. There are 16 residues in the CDR3. The CDR3 nucleotides read TGCGCCAGCAGTCAGAAACGAGGGGTCTCCTACAATGAGCAGTTCTTC. It specifies CASSQKRGVSYNEQFF.

The gene calls are TRBV4-3 and TRBJ2-5; TRBD1 aligns across 7 bases. Per the germline V gene, CDR1 is LGHNA and CDR2 is YSLEER. CDR3 length: 14 residues. Trimming cost V 1 base and J 11 bases; bases outside gene matches: 10. Here the CDR3 DNA reads TGCGCCAGCAGCCAAGCGGGGACAGCCTGGGAGCAGTACTTC. Amino acids: CASSQAGTAWEQYF.

V gene TRBV7-2 combines with J gene TRBJ2-3, with D possibly being TRBD2 (6 bases). Looked up from germline, CDR1 is SGHTA and CDR2 is FQGNSA. There are 15 residues in the CDR3. V dropped 3 bases and J dropped 0 bases, with 10 bases sitting between them. The DNA of the CDR3 is TGTGCCAGCAGCTTGGCTAGCGCTAGCACAGATACGCAGTATTTT. This gives the protein CASSLASASTDTQYF.

The gene calls are TRBV30 and TRBJ2-7, with D maybe TRBD1 (5 bases). Trimming cost V 2 bases and J 2 bases, with 7 bases left between them. There are 12 residues in the CDR3. Germline CDR1 GTSNPN, CDR2 SVGIG (reference sequence). The CDR3 spells CAWSLGPYEQYF. The CDR3 region has the DNA TGTGCCTGGAGTTTGGGGCCCTACGAGCAGTACTTC.

This clone has just one count. The chain carries TRBV5-1 and TRBJ1-3; 8 bases line up with TRBD1. This CDR3 has 14 residues. The germline gives CDR1 SGHRS, CDR2 YFSETQ. Trimming took 6 bases from V and 0 from J; bases not matched to a gene: 2. The CDR3 here is CASTTGGSGNTIYF. The CDR3 DNA is TGCGCCAGCACAACAGGGGGCTCTGGAAACACCATATATTTT.

The chain combines TRBV18 with TRBJ1-2; D may be TRBD1 (5 bases). Per the germline V gene, CDR1 is KGHSH and CDR2 is LQKENI. V was clipped by 0 bases and J by 4 bases, with 15 bases between them. CDR3 size: 16 residues. In DNA form, the CDR3 reads TGTGCCAGCTCACCACCCGATGGAGACAGAGTCTATGGCTACACCTTC. Amino acid sequence: CASSPPDGDRVYGYTF.

The chain joins TRBV6-6 to TRBJ2-5; 9 bases map to TRBD1. Germline CDR1 reads MNHNY; CDR2 reads SVGAGI (reference sequence). The CDR3 spans 15 residues. J gave up 3 bases and V 2 bases, and 4 bases lay outside the gene matches. CDR3 DNA: TGTGCCAGCAGTTACCTCACAGGGGGCGAAGAGACCCAGTACTTC. Its translation is CASSYLTGGEETQYF.

This chain links TRBV7-2 with TRBJ2-7; 10 bases match TRBD2. The CDR3 covers 15 residues. V shed 0 bases and J 7 bases; nucleotides not matched to a gene: 6. Germline CDR1 reads SGHTA; CDR2 reads FQGNSA. The CDR3 DNA sequence: TGTGCCAGCAGCTTAGCGCGGCTAGCGGGAGAGGAGCAGTACTTC. Translating it yields CASSLARLAGEEQYF.

The chain has TRBV4-1 and TRBJ1-4; 8 bases line up with TRBD1. With V trimmed by 5 bases and J by 7 bases, 9 bases remained unmatched. Germline CDR1 reads MGHRA; CDR2 reads YSYEKL. The CDR3 runs 15 residues. CDR3 sequence (DNA): TGCGCCAGCAGCTACCGGACAGGGCGGGGTGAAAAACTGTTTTTT. This gives the protein CASSYRTGRGEKLFF.

The chain employs TRBV5-1 and TRBJ2-1, with TRBD1 identical over 8 bases. There are 15 residues in the CDR3. V shed 2 bases, J shed 8 bases, and the junction held 9 bases outside the gene matches. Germline V gives CDR1 SGHRS, CDR2 YFSETQ. This CDR3 reads CASSLQQGEFDEQFF. CDR3 DNA sequence: TGCGCCAGCAGCTTACAACAGGGGGAGTTTGATGAGCAGTTCTTC.